This T cell receptor (beta chain) comes out of a study of T cell responses to AZD1222 COVID-19 vaccine. Study-wide background: Second doses at about 4 or about 12 weeks were pooled.

This CDR3 contains 14 residues. CDR1 LNHDA and CDR2 SQIVND come from the germline V gene (reference sequence). With 3 bases removed from V and 3 bases from J, the gap between germline ends came to 9 bases. In regard to this clone: The antigen is not known.

Measured with immunoSEQ multiplex PCR; TCRdb has only the in-frame clones, and not every one. Among around 160,000 clones listed, about 92% were seen once. Study-wide points: The number of AZD1222 recipients seropositive at baseline was only 6 or 7. Dominant at 160-218 and 743-854, vaccine-associated CD4 TCRs also spanned spike. Mostly white British, mostly female donors; authors suggested clonal diversity may be underestimated.

The V and J genes are TRBV19 and TRBJ1-5, with D uncertain. Sequenced material: peripheral blood, taken on day 0 of AZD1222 vaccination. This receptor was obtained from an adult in good health. Here the CDR3 DNA reads TGTGCCAGTAGTATGAGTGGGAACAATCAGCCCCAGCATTTT. Translating it yields CASSMSGNNQPQHF. Drawing the rest from reference TRBV19 and TRBJ1-5, the complete variable domain is DGGITQSPKYLFRKEGQNVTLSCEQNLNHDAMYWYRQDPGQGLRLIYYSQIVNDFQKGDIAEGYSVSREKKESFPLTVTSAQKNPTAFYLCASSMSGNNQPQHFGDGTRLSIL.